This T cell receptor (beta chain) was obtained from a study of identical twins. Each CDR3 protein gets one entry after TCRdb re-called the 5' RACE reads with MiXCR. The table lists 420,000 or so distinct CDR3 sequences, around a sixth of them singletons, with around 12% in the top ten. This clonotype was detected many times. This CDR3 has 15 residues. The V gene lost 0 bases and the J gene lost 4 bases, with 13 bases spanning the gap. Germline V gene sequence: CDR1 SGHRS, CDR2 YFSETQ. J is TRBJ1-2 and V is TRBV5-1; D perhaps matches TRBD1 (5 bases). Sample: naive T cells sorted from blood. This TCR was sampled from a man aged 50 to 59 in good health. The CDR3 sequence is CASSLGGTATYGYTF. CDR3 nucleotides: TGCGCCAGCAGCTTGGGAGGGACCGCAACCTATGGCTACACCTTC.